What follows are 30 T cell receptor beta chains derived from one specimen sequenced in a study of graft-versus-host responses after intestinal transplantation. No antigens are known for them. Sequencing was performed with immunoSEQ multiplex PCR; in TCRdb, only in-frame clones are kept and a portion is missing. This sample has 50,000 to 55,000 clones, with 89% found just once. The material was unstimulated CD4+ T cells sorted from spleen or lymph node cells, obtained before transplant. These receptors all come from a human donor who was the organ donor for an intestinal transplant.

This clone was observed once. The DNA of the CDR3 is TGTGCCAGCAGCACCTCCGGGACTAGCGGGTCCCAGGTCACAGATACGCAGTATTTT. Its protein product is CASSTSGTSGSQVTDTQYF. The V call is TRBV9, the J call TRBJ2-3; the match to TRBD2 covers 12 bases. This CDR3 region has 19 residues. CDR1 is SGDLS, CDR2 YYNGEE, per germline. The V segment lost 4 bases and the J segment 2 bases; nucleotides outside the gene matches: 14. Variable domain in full (rest from reference TRBV9 and TRBJ2-3): DSGVTQTPKHLITATGQRVTLRCSPRSGDLSVYWYQQSLDQGLQFLIQYYNGEERAKGNILERFSAQQFPDLHSELNLSSLELGDSALYFCASSTSGTSGSQVTDTQYFGPGTRLTVL.

The rearrangement links TRBV5-1 to TRBJ2-7, with 8 bases lining up with TRBD1. Germline V gene sequence: CDR1 SGHRS, CDR2 YFSETQ. Trimming removed 4 bases from V and 3 bases from J; junction bases left unmatched: 9. The CDR3 contains 15 residues. CDR3 in amino acids: CASSPDRVVSYEQYF. The CDR3, as DNA: TGCGCCAGCAGCCCGGACAGGGTGGTAAGCTACGAGCAGTACTTC.

The chain employs TRBV18 and TRBJ2-7; 11 nucleotides agree with TRBD2. The CDR3 covers 16 residues. After removal of 0 bases from V and 7 bases from J, the junction contained 8 bases not matched to a gene. From germline, CDR1 is KGHSH and CDR2 LQKENI. DNA for the CDR3: TGTGCCAGCTCACCACCTGTAGCGGGAGGGCCCGGAGAGCAGTACTTC. This encodes CASSPPVAGGPGEQYF.

The J gene is TRBJ2-7, the V gene TRBV2; no clear D. V lost 2 bases and J 3 bases, leaving 2 bases between the germline ends. The CDR3 is 11 amino acids. In germline, CDR1 is SNHLY, CDR2 FYNNEI. CDR3 DNA sequence: TGTGCCAGCAGTGAACGCTACGAGCAGTACTTC. Translating it yields CASSERYEQYF.

Concerning this clone itself: The sample has other DNA sequences that encode this CDR3 too. The chain is built from TRBV5-1 and TRBJ2-2, with D perhaps matching TRBD1 (5 bases). CDR1 SGHRS and CDR2 YFSETQ come from the germline V gene. This CDR3 spans 14 amino acids. V lost 4 bases to trimming and J lost 1 base, with 8 bases between them. CDR3 in amino acids: CASSLDRNTGELFF. The CDR3 DNA sequence: TGCGCCAGCAGCCTCGACAGGAACACCGGGGAGCTGTTTTTT.

The V and J genes are TRBV4-3 and TRBJ2-1; TRBD1 matches at 7 bases. CDR1 is LGHNA and CDR2 is YSLEER in the germline V gene. The CDR3 is 15 amino acids. V shed 0 bases, J shed 13 bases, and the junction held 12 bases outside the gene matches. The CDR3 loop is CASSQDPTGNRLQFF. CDR3 DNA sequence: TGCGCCAGCAGCCAAGACCCGACAGGGAACCGCCTACAGTTCTTC.

The V gene is TRBV5-6, the J gene TRBJ1-2; no definite D call. The CDR3 sequence is 15 residues long. CDR1 and CDR2 from the germline V gene are SGHDT and YYEEEE. V shed 0 bases and J shed 2 bases, with 11 bases lying between them. The CDR3 coding sequence is TGTGCCAGCAGCTTGGTACACCTGGTCAACTATGGCTACACCTTC. Translation gives CASSLVHLVNYGYTF.

This clone was counted a single time. This chain links TRBV5-4 with TRBJ2-7; 9 nucleotides match TRBD2. The junction had 17 bases not matched to a gene; V was cut back by 4 bases and J by 6 bases. Per the germline V gene, CDR1 is SGHNT and CDR2 is YYREEE (reference sequence). The CDR3 has 17 residues. The CDR3 loop reads CASSPAGGYLFGPEQYF. The CDR3 coding sequence is TGTGCCAGCAGCCCAGCGGGAGGATACCTCTTTGGCCCCGAGCAGTACTTC.

The V and J genes are TRBV5-6 and TRBJ2-7, with D possibly being TRBD2 (6 bases). This CDR3 contains 13 residues. Looked up from germline, CDR1 is SGHDT and CDR2 is YYEEEE. V was trimmed by 10 bases and J by 2 bases, leaving 16 bases between them. The DNA of the CDR3 is TGTGCCCTCGGGCGGGAAACGCCCTACGAGCAGTACTTC. This gives the protein CALGRETPYEQYF.

In this sample, this clone turned up a few times. The V call is TRBV11-2, the J call TRBJ2-1; D might be TRBD2 (6 bases). The germline V gene has CDR1 SGHAT and CDR2 FQNNGV. The CDR3 contains 16 residues. V dropped 7 bases and J dropped 4 bases, with 20 bases sitting between them. The CDR3 loop is CASKGISGWRYNEQFF. The DNA of the CDR3 is TGTGCCAGCAAAGGTATTAGCGGCTGGCGGTACAATGAGCAGTTCTTC.

The gene calls are TRBV4-3 and TRBJ2-1; tentative D call: TRBD2 (5 bases). The CDR3 totals 14 residues. V was shortened by 1 base and J by 7 bases, with 11 bases between the two germline ends. Per the germline V gene, CDR1 is LGHNA and CDR2 is YSLEER. CDR3 region: CASSQGMERNEQFF. The DNA for the CDR3 is TGCGCCAGCAGCCAAGGGATGGAGCGGAATGAGCAGTTCTTC.

The chain employs TRBV11-2 and TRBJ2-3; 8 bases map to TRBD2. This CDR3 has 14 residues. V shed 4 bases, J shed 4 bases, and the junction held 4 bases outside the gene matches. From germline, CDR1 is SGHAT and CDR2 FQNNGV. DNA of the CDR3: TGTGCCAGCAGCTATGCGGGAGGACCAGATACGCAGTATTTT. It codes for CASSYAGGPDTQYF.

The sample holds one count of this clone. The CDR3 loop reads CASSLPAGGASYEQYF. For the CDR3, the DNA is TGTGCCAGCAGCTTACCCGCCGGGGGGGCGAGCTACGAGCAGTACTTC. The gene calls are TRBV7-9 and TRBJ2-7; 8 bases align to TRBD2. Germline assignment: CDR1 SEHNR and CDR2 FQNEAQ (reference sequence). The length of the CDR3 is 16 residues. V was pared by 2 bases and J by 3 bases, with 9 bases of the junction left unmatched.

The genes are TRBV28 and TRBJ2-5; 14 bases fit TRBD2. The DNA end is more similar to TRBJ2-7, so the J call may be wrong. The CDR3 extends over 20 amino acids. Germline values: CDR1 MDHEN, CDR2 SYDVKM. In DNA, the CDR3 is TGTGCCAGCAGGACTCTTCGACTAGCGGGAGGGTTGGGGAGCTCCTACGAGCAGTACTTC. It codes for CASRTLRLAGGLGSSYEQYF.

V gene TRBV4-2 combines with J gene TRBJ2-3; maybe TRBD1 (6 bases). Germline V CDR1 and CDR2: LGHNA, YNFKEQ. The CDR3 sequence is 15 residues long. Trimming left V 1 base short and J 4 bases short, with 12 bases between. The DNA for the CDR3 is TGTGCCAGCAGCCAAGGGGACGAGGGGGCAGATACGCAGTATTTT. It is translated as CASSQGDEGADTQYF.

The chain combines TRBV19 with TRBJ2-5, with TRBD2 matching 9 bases. Germline CDR1 is LNHDA and CDR2 is SQIVND (reference sequence). The CDR3 covers 13 residues. Germline trimming cut 7 bases from V and 5 bases from J; bases unmatched to any gene: 5. CDR3: CASNRAGGETQYF. The CDR3, as DNA: TGTGCCAGTAATAGAGCGGGAGGTGAGACCCAGTACTTC.

J is TRBJ2-1 and V is TRBV12-5; tentatively, D is TRBD1 (5 bases). Germline lookup yields CDR1 LGHNT and CDR2 FRNRAP. This CDR3 is 13 amino acids long. Trimming removed 7 bases at V and 8 bases at J, with 15 bases between. The CDR3 nucleotides read TGTGCTAGTGCTAATACAGGCTCCGATGAGCAGTTCTTC. Residues: CASANTGSDEQFF.

The chain recombines TRBV19 with TRBJ2-3, with 7 bases lining up with TRBD2. Germline V gene lookup returns CDR1 LNHDA and CDR2 SQIVND (reference sequence). The CDR3 consists of 15 residues. J lost 3 bases, V lost 4 bases, and 7 bases had no gene match. CDR3 amino acids: CASSNRDYLTDTQYF. CDR3 nucleotides: TGTGCCAGTAGTAATCGGGACTACTTGACAGATACGCAGTATTTT.

This clone was detected a few times. J is TRBJ2-5 and V is TRBV5-5; the D gene is possibly TRBD2 (6 bases). Germline CDR1 is SGHKS and CDR2 is YYEKEE (reference sequence). CDR3 length: 12 residues. The germline V and J ends were trimmed by 7 bases and 4 bases, with 11 bases remaining between them. CDR3 region: CASGTLRETQYF. CDR3 coding DNA: TGTGCCAGCGGGACTTTGAGAGAGACCCAGTACTTC.

The chain uses TRBV5-6 and TRBJ2-2; possibly TRBD1 for D (5 bases). The CDR3 spans 15 residues. Germline V CDR1 and CDR2: SGHDT, YYEEEE. Trimming removed 0 bases from V and 4 bases from J, with 10 bases in between. The DNA of the CDR3 is TGTGCCAGCAGCTTGGGGGGCCGGTTCACCGGGGAGCTGTTTTTT. Protein product: CASSLGGRFTGELFF.

The rearrangement links TRBV6-5 to TRBJ1-2; TRBD1 is a possible D gene (6 bases). Germline V gene sequence: CDR1 MNHEY, CDR2 SVGAGI. Trimming cost V 5 bases and J 3 bases, with 13 bases left between them. The CDR3 consists of 14 residues. In DNA, the CDR3 is TGTGCCAGCAGTGAAACGAACAGGGACTATGGCTACACCTTC. It encodes CASSETNRDYGYTF.

This sequence joins TRBV2 and TRBJ1-2; D uncertain. Germline CDR1 reads SNHLY; CDR2 reads FYNNEI. The CDR3 spans 13 residues. The ends were cut back, 4 bases at V and 3 bases at J, with 9 bases in the middle. CDR3 loop: CASSVRGDYGYTF. CDR3 DNA sequence: TGTGCCAGCAGTGTCCGCGGCGACTATGGCTACACCTTC.

The gene calls are TRBV9 and TRBJ1-4; a possible D gene is TRBD1 (5 bases). Between the trimmed V and J ends, which lost 4 bases and 10 bases, there was a span of 11 bases. The germline CDR1 and CDR2 sequences are SGDLS and YYNGEE. This CDR3 comprises 12 residues. The CDR3 bases are TGTGCCAGCAGCTCCCAGGGTGGAAAACTGTTTTTT. Encoded protein: CASSSQGGKLFF.

This clone was detected a few times. The genes are TRBV2 and TRBJ2-7, with D tentatively TRBD2 (6 bases). From germline, CDR1 is SNHLY and CDR2 FYNNEI. The CDR3 has 12 amino acids. The V end was cut by 8 bases, the J end by 5 bases, with 13 bases between. The CDR3 loop is CASGLRPNEQYF. The CDR3 DNA is TGTGCCAGCGGACTACGTCCCAACGAGCAGTACTTC.

CDR3 bases: TGTGCCAGCAGCTTGGGACAGGGAGATCAGCCCCAGCATTTT. This translates into CASSLGQGDQPQHF. The V and J genes are TRBV5-4 and TRBJ1-5; TRBD1 aligns across 7 bases. The trim removed 0 bases at V and 5 bases at J, leaving 2 bases unmatched. CDR1 is SGHNT and CDR2 is YYREEE in the germline V gene (reference sequence). This CDR3 has 14 residues.

As for this clone: The junction departs from the called germline gene at one end, perhaps through a read error. V usage is TRBV29-1 and J usage is TRBJ2-2, with 7 nucleotides matching TRBD2. Germline V lookup: CDR1 SQVTM, CDR2 ANQGSEA. CDR3 length: 17 residues. The CDR3 DNA follows: TGCAGCGTTAAAGAGGACCCTGGACTAGCGAACACCGGGGAGCTGTTTTTT. As protein: CSVKEDPGLANTGELFF.

The CDR3 sequence is CASSLYPIAGGGTDTQYF. The CDR3 coding sequence is TGTGCCAGCAGTTTATACCCGATAGCGGGAGGGGGCACAGATACGCAGTATTTT. The chain has TRBV28 and TRBJ2-3, with TRBD2 identical over 11 bases. CDR1 and CDR2 (germline): MDHEN, SYDVKM. The CDR3 contains 18 residues. V trimming: 1 base; J trimming: 1 base; junction bases outside the gene matches: 7.

The chain has TRBV4-2 and TRBJ2-3; 13 nucleotides agree with TRBD2. Germline V gene lookup returns CDR1 LGHNA and CDR2 YNFKEQ. V shed 4 bases, J shed 6 bases, and the junction held 1 base outside the gene matches. The length of the CDR3 is 14 residues. As DNA, the CDR3 is TGTGCCAGCAGCCGACTAGCGGGAGGCGATACGCAGTATTTT. Encoded protein: CASSRLAGGDTQYF.

This chain connects TRBV5-4 to TRBJ1-4; maybe TRBD1 (6 bases). V lost 5 bases, J lost 2 bases, and 16 bases lay in between. Germline CDR1 reads SGHNT; CDR2 reads YYREEE (reference sequence). The CDR3 is made up of 16 amino acids. The CDR3: CASSYRTAKTNEKLFF. In DNA, the CDR3 is TGTGCCAGCAGTTATCGGACAGCTAAGACTAATGAAAAACTGTTTTTT.

The chain recombines TRBV4-3 with TRBJ2-3, with 8 bases aligning to TRBD2. CDR1 and CDR2 from the germline V gene are LGHNA and YSLEER. CDR3 length: 17 residues. Trimming cost V 4 bases and J 4 bases; bases outside gene matches: 13. This chain's CDR3 is CASSRRDGAGVADTQYF. The CDR3 DNA is TGCGCCAGCAGCCGCAGGGATGGAGCGGGAGTAGCAGATACGCAGTATTTT.